This T cell receptor (beta chain) was observed in a study of T cells in Graves' hyperthyroidism and ophthalmopathy. The CDR3 is made up of 16 amino acids. Looked up from germline, CDR1 is LGHDT and CDR2 is YNNKEL (reference sequence). Germline trimming cut 1 base from V and 8 bases from J; bases unmatched to any gene: 13. Study results and caveats: Blood also held most thyroid clonotypes expanded beyond 0.001. Ophthalmopathy and stable hyperthyroidism were separated by a 13 V-J model.

RNA transcripts provided the source from which TCR beta CDR3 regions were amplified. A first-round RT-PCR of the TCR CDR3 used the HTBI primer set. TCRdb fed the multiplex PCR reads into MiXCR, producing one record per CDR3 protein. The table includes 650,000 to 700,000 distinct CDR3 sequences, about 18% detected once. A word on this clonotype: Its antigen is not known.

This chain connects TRBV3-1 to TRBJ1-1; 7 bases line up with TRBD1. This sequence originates from a man in his fifties with Graves' hyperthyroidism. The source material was blood. CDR3 in DNA: TGTGCCAGCAGCCAAGTTGGGGTGGGACCGGGACAGGAAGCTTTCTTT. Translated: CASSQVGVGPGQEAFF.